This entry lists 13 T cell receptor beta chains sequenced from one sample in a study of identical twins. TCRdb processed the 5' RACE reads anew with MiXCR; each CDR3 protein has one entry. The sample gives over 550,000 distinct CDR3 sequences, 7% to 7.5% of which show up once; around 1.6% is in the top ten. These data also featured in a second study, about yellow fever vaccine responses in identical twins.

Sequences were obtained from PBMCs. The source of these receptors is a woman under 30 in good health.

The CDR3 nucleotides are TGTGCCAGCAGACTCATCTACAGGGACACAGATACGCAGTATTTT. Encoded protein: CASRLIYRDTDTQYF. V gene TRBV28 combines with J gene TRBJ2-3, with D possibly matching TRBD1 (6 bases). Germline V gene data show CDR1 as MDHEN and CDR2 as SYDVKM. V lost 6 bases and J 2 bases, leaving 15 bases between the germline ends. The CDR3 spans 15 residues.

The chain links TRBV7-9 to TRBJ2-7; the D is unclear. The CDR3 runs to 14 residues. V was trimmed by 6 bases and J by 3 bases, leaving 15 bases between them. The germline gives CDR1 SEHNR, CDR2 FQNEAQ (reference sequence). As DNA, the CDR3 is TGTGCCAGCAGGTGTCGGTTACCCCACTACGAGCAGTACTTC. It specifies CASRCRLPHYEQYF.

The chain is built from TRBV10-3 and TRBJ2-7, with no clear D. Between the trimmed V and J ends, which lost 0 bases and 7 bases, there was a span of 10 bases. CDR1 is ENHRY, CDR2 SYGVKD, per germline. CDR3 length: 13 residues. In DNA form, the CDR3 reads TGTGCCATCAGTGAGTCGCCGGGTAGGGAGCAGTACGTC. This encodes CAISESPGREQYV.

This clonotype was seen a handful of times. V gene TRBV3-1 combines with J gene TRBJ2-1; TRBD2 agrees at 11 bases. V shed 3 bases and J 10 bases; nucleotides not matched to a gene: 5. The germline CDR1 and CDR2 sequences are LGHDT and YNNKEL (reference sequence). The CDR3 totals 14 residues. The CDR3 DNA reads TGTGCCAGCAGCCAGACTAGCGGGGAAACAGAGCAGTTCTTC. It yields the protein CASSQTSGETEQFF.

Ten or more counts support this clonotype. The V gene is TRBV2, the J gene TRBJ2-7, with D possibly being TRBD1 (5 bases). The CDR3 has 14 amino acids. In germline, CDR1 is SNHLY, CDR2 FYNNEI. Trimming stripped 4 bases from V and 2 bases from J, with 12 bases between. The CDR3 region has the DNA TGTGCCAGCAGTGGCATAGGGGCCCCCTACGAGCAGTACTTC. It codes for CASSGIGAPYEQYF.

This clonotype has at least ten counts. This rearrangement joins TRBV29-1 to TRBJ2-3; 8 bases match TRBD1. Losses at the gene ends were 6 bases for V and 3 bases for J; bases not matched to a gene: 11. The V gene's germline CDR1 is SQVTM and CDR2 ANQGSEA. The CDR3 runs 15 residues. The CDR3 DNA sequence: TGCAGCGTCGCGCAAGGGACAGGTCGTACAGATACGCAGTATTTT. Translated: CSVAQGTGRTDTQYF.

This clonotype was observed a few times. The CDR3 loop is CASSLTWTGANVLTF. The CDR3 DNA reads as TGCGCCAGCAGCTTAACATGGACTGGGGCCAACGTCCTGACTTTC. The J gene is TRBJ2-6, the V gene TRBV5-1; no clear D gene. CDR1 SGHRS and CDR2 YFSETQ come from the germline V gene. CDR3 length: 15 amino acids. Trimming took off 2 bases at V and 2 bases at J, with 8 bases between the two ends.

The CDR3 loop is CASGQREGSYEQYF. CDR3 DNA sequence: TGTGCCAGCGGCCAGCGGGAGGGGTCCTACGAGCAGTACTTC. The V call is TRBV12-3 or TRBV12-4, the J call TRBJ2-7; 10 bases are a match to TRBD2. The junction had 5 bases not matched to a gene; V was cut back by 8 bases and J by 1 base. The CDR3 loop spans 14 amino acids.

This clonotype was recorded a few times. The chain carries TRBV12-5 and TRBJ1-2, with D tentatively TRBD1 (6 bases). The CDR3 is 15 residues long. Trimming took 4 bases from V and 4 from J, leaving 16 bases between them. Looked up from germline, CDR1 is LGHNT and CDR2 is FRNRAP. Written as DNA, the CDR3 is TGTGCTAGTGGTTCCCACCAGGGGCTTAGCTATGGCTACACCTTC. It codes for CASGSHQGLSYGYTF.

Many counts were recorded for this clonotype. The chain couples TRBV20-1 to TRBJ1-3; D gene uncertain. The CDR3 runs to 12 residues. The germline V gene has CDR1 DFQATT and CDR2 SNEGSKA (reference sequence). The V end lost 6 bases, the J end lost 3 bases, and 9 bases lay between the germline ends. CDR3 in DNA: TGCAGTGCGAGGACGGTTGGAAACACCATATATTTT. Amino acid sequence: CSARTVGNTIYF.

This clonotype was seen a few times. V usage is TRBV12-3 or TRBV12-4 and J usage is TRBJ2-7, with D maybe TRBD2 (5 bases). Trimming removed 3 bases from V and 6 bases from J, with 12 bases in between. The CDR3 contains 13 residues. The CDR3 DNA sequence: TGTGCCAGCAGTTTTCGGGGTTTGGGCGAGCAGTACTTC. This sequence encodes CASSFRGLGEQYF.

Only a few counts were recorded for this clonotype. The CDR3 protein is CSVEFGGRDTQYF. As DNA, the CDR3 is TGCAGCGTTGAATTTGGGGGCAGAGATACGCAGTATTTT. J is TRBJ2-3 and V is TRBV29-1; the D gene is possibly TRBD1 (6 bases). The CDR3 covers 13 residues. Trimming took off 2 bases at V and 5 bases at J, with 11 bases between the two ends. Germline lookup yields CDR1 SQVTM and CDR2 ANQGSEA.

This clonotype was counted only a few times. CDR3 residues: CASSLGGVSEQYF. CDR3 DNA sequence: TGCGCCAGCAGCTTGGGTGGGGTAAGCGAGCAGTACTTC. This rearrangement joins TRBV5-1 to TRBJ2-7; D gene ambiguous. Per germline, CDR1 SGHRS and CDR2 YFSETQ. Trimming pared 0 bases from V and 6 bases from J, leaving 10 bases between. The CDR3 length is 13 residues.